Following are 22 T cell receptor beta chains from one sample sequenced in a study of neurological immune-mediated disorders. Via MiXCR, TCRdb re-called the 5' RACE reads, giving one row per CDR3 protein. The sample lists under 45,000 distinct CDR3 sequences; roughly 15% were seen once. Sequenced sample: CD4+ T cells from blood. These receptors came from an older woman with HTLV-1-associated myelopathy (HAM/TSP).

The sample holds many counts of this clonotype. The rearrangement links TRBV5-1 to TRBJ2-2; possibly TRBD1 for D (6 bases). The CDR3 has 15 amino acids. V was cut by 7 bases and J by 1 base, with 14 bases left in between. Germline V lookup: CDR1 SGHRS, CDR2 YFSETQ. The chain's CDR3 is CASGDTGLNTGELFF. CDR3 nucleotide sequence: TGCGCCAGCGGGGATACAGGGCTGAACACCGGGGAGCTGTTTTTT.

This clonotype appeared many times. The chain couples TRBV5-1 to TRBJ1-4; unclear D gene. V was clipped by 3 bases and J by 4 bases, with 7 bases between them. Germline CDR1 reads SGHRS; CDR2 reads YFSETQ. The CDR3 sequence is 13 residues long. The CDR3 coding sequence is TGCGCCAGCAGCTCAGAGGTTAATGAAAAACTGTTTTTT. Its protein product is CASSSEVNEKLFF.

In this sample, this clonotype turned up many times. In nucleotides, the CDR3 is TGCAGTGCTAGACCGGCAGATACGCAGTATTTT. Protein: CSARPADTQYF. This chain links TRBV20-1 with TRBJ2-3; D is unclear. This CDR3 contains 11 residues. Germline V gene data show CDR1 as DFQATT and CDR2 as SNEGSKA (reference sequence). V gave up 2 bases and J gave up 4 bases, with 4 bases separating them.

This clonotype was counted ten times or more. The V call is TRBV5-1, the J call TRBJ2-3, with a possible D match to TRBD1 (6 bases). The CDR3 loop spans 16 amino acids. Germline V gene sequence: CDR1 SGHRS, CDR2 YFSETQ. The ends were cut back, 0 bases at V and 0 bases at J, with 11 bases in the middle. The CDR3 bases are TGCGCCAGCAGCTTGGAAAGGACAGCTAGCACAGATACGCAGTATTTT. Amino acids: CASSLERTASTDTQYF.

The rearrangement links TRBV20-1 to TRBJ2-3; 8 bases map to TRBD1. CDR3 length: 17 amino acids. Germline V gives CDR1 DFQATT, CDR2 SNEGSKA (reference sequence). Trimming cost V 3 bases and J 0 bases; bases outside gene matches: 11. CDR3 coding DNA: TGCAGTGCTAGTTACCCGGTGGGGACAGGAAGCACAGATACGCAGTATTTT. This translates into CSASYPVGTGSTDTQYF.

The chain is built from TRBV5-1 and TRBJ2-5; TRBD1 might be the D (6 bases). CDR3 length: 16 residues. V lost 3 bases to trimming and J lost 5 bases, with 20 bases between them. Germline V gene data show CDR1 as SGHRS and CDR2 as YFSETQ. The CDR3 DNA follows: TGCGCCAGCAGCTCCCAGGGGCGGCTGGATTGGGAGACCCAGTACTTC. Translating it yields CASSSQGRLDWETQYF.

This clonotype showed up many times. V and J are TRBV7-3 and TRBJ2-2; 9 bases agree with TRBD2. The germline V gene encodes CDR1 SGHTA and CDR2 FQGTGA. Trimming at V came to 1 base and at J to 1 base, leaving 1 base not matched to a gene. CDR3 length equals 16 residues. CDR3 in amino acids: CASSLNSGGNTGELFF. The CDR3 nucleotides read TGTGCCAGCAGCTTAAATAGCGGGGGGAACACCGGGGAGCTGTTTTTT.

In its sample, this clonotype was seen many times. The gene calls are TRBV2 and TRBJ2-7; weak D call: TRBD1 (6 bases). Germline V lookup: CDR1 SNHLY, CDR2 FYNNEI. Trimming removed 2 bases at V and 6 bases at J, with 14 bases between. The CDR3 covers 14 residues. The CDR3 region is CASSEQDRSLEQYF. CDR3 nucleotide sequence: TGTGCCAGCAGTGAACAGGACAGATCACTCGAGCAGTACTTC.

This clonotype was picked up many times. The CDR3 protein is CASSLAGALSYEQYF. CDR3 in DNA: TGTGCCAGCAGTTTAGCGGGGGCCCTCTCCTACGAGCAGTACTTC. The V gene is TRBV12-3 or TRBV12-4, the J gene TRBJ2-7; maybe TRBD1 (6 bases). The CDR3 is made up of 15 amino acids. The germline V and J ends were trimmed by 0 bases and 0 bases, with 9 bases remaining between them.

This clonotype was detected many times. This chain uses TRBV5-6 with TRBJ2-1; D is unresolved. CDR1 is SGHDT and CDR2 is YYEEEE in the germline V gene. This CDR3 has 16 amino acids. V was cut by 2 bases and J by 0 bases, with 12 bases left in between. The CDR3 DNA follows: TGTGCCAGCAGCTTCCCGACGGCAGCCTCCTACAATGAGCAGTTCTTC. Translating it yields CASSFPTAASYNEQFF. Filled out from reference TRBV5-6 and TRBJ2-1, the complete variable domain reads DAGVTQSPTHLIKTRGQQVTLRCSPKSGHDTVSWYQQALGQGPQFIFQYYEEEERQRGNFPDRFSGHQFPNYSSELNVNALLLGDSALYLCASSFPTAASYNEQFFGPGTRLTVL.

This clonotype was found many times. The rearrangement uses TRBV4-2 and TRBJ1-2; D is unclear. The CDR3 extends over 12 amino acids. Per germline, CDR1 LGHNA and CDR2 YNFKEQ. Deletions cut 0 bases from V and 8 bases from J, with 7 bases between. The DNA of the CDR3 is TGTGCCAGCAGCCAAGAATCGGGGGGCTACACCTTC. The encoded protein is CASSQESGGYTF.

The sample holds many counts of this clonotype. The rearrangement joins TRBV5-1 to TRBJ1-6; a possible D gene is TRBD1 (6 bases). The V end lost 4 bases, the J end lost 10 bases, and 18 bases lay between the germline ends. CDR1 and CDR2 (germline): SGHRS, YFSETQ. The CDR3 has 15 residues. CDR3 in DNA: TGCGCCAGCAGCCTGGAGGCGACAGGCCGGTCACCCCTCCACTTT. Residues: CASSLEATGRSPLHF.

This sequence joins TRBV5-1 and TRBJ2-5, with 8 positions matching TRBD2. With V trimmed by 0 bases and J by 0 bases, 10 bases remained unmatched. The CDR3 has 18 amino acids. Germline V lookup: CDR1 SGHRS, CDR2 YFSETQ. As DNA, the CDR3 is TGCGCCAGCAGCTTGGGGACTAGCTCCAAAACCGACCAAGAGACCCAGTACTTC. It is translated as CASSLGTSSKTDQETQYF.

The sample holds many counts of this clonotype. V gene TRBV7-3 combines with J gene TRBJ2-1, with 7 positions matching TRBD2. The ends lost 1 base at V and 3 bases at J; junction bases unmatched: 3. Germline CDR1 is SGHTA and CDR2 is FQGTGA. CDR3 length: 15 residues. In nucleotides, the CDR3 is TGTGCCAGCAGCTTAAGTCCGGGGGGCTACAATGAGCAGTTCTTC. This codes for CASSLSPGGYNEQFF. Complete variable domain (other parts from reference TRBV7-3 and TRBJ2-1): GAGVSQTPSNKVTEKGKYVELRCDPISGHTALYWYRQSLGQGPEFLIYFQGTGAADDSGLPNDRFFAVRPEGSVSTLKIQRTERGDSAVYLCASSLSPGGYNEQFFGPGTRLTVL.

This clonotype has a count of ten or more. The CDR3 loop is CSAKRQGLWEQYF. The CDR3 bases are TGCAGTGCTAAGAGACAGGGCCTTTGGGAGCAGTACTTC. J is TRBJ2-7 and V is TRBV20-1, with 7 positions matching TRBD1. CDR1 is DFQATT and CDR2 is SNEGSKA in the germline V gene (reference sequence). This CDR3 has 13 amino acids. The V and J ends lost 4 bases and 7 bases, in that order; junction bases with no gene match: 10.

CDR3: CASSPLGGGRNEQFF. DNA of the CDR3: TGTGCCAGCAGCCCGCTTGGTGGGGGCCGAAATGAGCAGTTCTTC. The genes are TRBV7-9 and TRBJ2-1; D may be TRBD1 (6 bases). V lost 5 bases to trimming and J lost 7 bases, with 18 bases between them. CDR3 size: 15 residues. Germline V gene lookup returns CDR1 SEHNR and CDR2 FQNEAQ (reference sequence).

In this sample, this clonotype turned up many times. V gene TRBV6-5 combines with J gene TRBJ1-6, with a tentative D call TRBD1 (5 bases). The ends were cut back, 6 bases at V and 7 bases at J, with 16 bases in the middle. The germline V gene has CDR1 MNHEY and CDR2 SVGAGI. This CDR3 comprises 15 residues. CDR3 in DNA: TGTGCCAGCAGACCCCAAGCAGGGCGGAATTCACCCCTCCACTTT. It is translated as CASRPQAGRNSPLHF.

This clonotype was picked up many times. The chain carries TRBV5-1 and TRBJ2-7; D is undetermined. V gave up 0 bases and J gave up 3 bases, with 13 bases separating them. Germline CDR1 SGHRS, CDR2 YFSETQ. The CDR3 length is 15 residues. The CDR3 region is CASSLGEGPFYEQYF. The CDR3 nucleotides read TGCGCCAGCAGCTTGGGTGAAGGGCCTTTCTACGAGCAGTACTTC.

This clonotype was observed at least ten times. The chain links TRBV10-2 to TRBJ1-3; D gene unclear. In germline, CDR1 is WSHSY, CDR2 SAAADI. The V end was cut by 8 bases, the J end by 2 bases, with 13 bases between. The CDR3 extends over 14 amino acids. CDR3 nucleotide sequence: TGCGCCAGCCAGGAGAGCAGAGCTGGAAACACCATATATTTT. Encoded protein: CASQESRAGNTIYF.

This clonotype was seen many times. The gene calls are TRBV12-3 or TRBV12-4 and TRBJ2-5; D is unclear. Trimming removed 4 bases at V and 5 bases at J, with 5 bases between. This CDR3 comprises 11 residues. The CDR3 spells CASSSYETQYF. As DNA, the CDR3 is TGTGCCAGCAGTTCATACGAGACCCAGTACTTC.

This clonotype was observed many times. Written as DNA, the CDR3 is TGCGCCAGCAGTTCCCTCGGGCTCGCCACTGAAGCTTTCTTT. Its protein is CASSSLGLATEAFF. This rearrangement joins TRBV5-1 to TRBJ1-1; unclear D gene. In germline, CDR1 is SGHRS, CDR2 YFSETQ. This CDR3 is built from 14 residues. Deletions cut 5 bases from V and 4 bases from J, with 15 bases between.

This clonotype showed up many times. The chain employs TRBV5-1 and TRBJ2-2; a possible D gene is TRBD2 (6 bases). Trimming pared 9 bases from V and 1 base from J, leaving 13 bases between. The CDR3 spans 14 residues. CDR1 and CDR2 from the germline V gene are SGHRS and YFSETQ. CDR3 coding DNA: TGCGCCACCCGTTTGCGGGAGAACACCGGGGAGCTGTTTTTT. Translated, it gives CATRLRENTGELFF.